This passage covers 9 T cell receptor beta chains from one sample sequenced in a study of cytomegalovirus exposure and HLA in healthy donors. Primers for the PCR totalled 60 Vbeta and 13 Jbeta. TCRdb's table, derived via immunoSEQ multiplex PCR, lists solely in-frame clones and lacks some. The sample includes 65,000 to 80,000 clones, approximately 81% of them seen just once. The sequencing sample was made of PBMCs. These receptors were taken from a woman aged 40 to 50 in good health and CMV-seropositive.

The J gene is TRBJ2-5, the V gene TRBV7-6, with 15 positions matching TRBD2. Germline V gene data show CDR1 as SGHVS and CDR2 as FNYEAQ. This CDR3 spans 15 amino acids. V was clipped by 3 bases and J by 4 bases; unmatched bases: 0. CDR3: CASSLGLAGGETQYF. The CDR3 DNA follows: TGTGCCAGCAGCTTGGGACTAGCGGGGGGAGAGACCCAGTACTTC. Using reference TRBV7-6 and TRBJ2-5 for the parts outside the CDR3, the full variable domain is GAGVSQSPRYKVTKRGQDVALRCDPISGHVSLYWYRQALGQGPEFLTYFNYEAQQDKSGLPNDRFSAERPEGSISTLTIQRTEQRDSAMYRCASSLGLAGGETQYFGPGTRLLVL.

This clone was seen a single time. The rearrangement joins TRBV4-3 to TRBJ1-6; no clear D gene. V lost 1 base and J 9 bases, leaving 10 bases between the germline ends. The CDR3 totals 14 residues. The germline V gene has CDR1 LGHNA and CDR2 YSLEER. The CDR3 loop reads CASSQGQRASPLHF. The CDR3 nucleotides are TGCGCCAGCAGCCAAGGGCAGAGGGCTTCACCCCTCCACTTT.

The chain carries TRBV6-1 and TRBJ2-1; TRBD2 matches 8 bases. CDR3 length: 14 amino acids. The V segment lost 7 bases and the J segment 6 bases; nucleotides outside the gene matches: 8. CDR1 MNHNS and CDR2 SASEGT come from the germline V gene. Here the CDR3 DNA reads TGTGCCAGCACCCCCGGGACTAGTCGCAATGAGCAGTTCTTC. Amino acids: CASTPGTSRNEQFF.

This clone has a single count. V and J are TRBV27 and TRBJ2-1; D gene unclear. Germline CDR1 is MNHEY and CDR2 is SMNVEV (reference sequence). Trimming removed 5 bases from V and 4 bases from J, with 6 bases in between. This CDR3 region has 12 residues. CDR3 sequence reads: CASSGPYNEQFF. The CDR3 bases are TGTGCCAGCAGTGGCCCATACAATGAGCAGTTCTTC.

This CDR3 reads CASSIQGGNTGELFF. For the CDR3, the DNA is TGTGCCAGTAGTATTCAGGGAGGGAACACCGGGGAGCTGTTTTTT. This chain links TRBV19 with TRBJ2-2, with a weak D call TRBD2 (6 bases). Germline V lookup: CDR1 LNHDA, CDR2 SQIVND (reference sequence). The ends were cut back, 3 bases at V and 1 base at J, with 9 bases in the middle. The CDR3 has 15 amino acids.

The V gene is TRBV4-3, the J gene TRBJ2-3; 8 bases map to TRBD1. Trimming removed 1 base from V and 4 bases from J; junction bases left unmatched: 1. In germline, CDR1 is LGHNA, CDR2 YSLEER. The CDR3 has 14 residues. CDR3 in amino acids: CASSQGQGSDTQYF. DNA for the CDR3: TGCGCCAGCAGCCAAGGACAGGGGTCAGATACGCAGTATTTT.

The gene calls are TRBV4-2 and TRBJ2-5; unclear D gene. The CDR3 is 12 amino acids. The V end was cut by 5 bases, the J end by 1 base, with 5 bases between. The germline CDR1 and CDR2 sequences are LGHNA and YNFKEQ. CDR3 sequence reads: CASSNFQETQYF. Written as DNA, the CDR3 is TGTGCCAGCAGCAACTTCCAAGAGACCCAGTACTTC.

This clone was observed a single time. The chain joins TRBV7-2 to TRBJ2-5, with D possibly being TRBD1 (5 bases). This CDR3 contains 12 residues. Germline CDR1 SGHTA, CDR2 FQGNSA. Trimming removed 3 bases at V and 6 bases at J, with 8 bases between. This CDR3 is CASSFPGQTQYF. As DNA, the CDR3 is TGTGCCAGCAGCTTCCCAGGGCAGACCCAGTACTTC.

V gene TRBV7-9 combines with J gene TRBJ2-5; TRBD1 aligns across 10 bases. Unmatched junction bases numbered 2, after V lost 3 bases and J lost 4 bases. CDR1 and CDR2 from the germline V gene are SEHNR and FQNEAQ (reference sequence). This CDR3 is 14 amino acids long. The CDR3 bases are TGTGCCAGCAGCTTGGGACAGGGGACAGAGACCCAGTACTTC. Translating gives CASSLGQGTETQYF.